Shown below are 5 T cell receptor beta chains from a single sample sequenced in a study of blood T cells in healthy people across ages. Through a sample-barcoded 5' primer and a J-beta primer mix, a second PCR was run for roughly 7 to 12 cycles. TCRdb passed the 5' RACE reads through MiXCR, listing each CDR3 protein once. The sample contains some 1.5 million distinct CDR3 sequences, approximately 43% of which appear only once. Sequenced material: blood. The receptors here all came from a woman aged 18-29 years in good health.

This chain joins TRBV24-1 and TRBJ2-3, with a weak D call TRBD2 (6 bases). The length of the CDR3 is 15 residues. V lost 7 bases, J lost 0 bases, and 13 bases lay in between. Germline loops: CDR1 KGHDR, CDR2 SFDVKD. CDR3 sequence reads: CATSAGLSSTDTQYF. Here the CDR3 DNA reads TGTGCCACCAGCGCGGGACTCTCTAGCACAGATACGCAGTATTTT.

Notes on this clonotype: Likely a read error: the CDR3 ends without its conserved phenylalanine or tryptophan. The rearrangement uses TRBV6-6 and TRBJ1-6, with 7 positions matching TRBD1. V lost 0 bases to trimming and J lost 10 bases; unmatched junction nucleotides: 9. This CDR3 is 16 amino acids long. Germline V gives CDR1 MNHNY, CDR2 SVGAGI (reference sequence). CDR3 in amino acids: CASSYSGQREESPLHC. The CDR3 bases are TGTGCCAGCAGTTACTCGGGACAGCGGGAGGAGTCACCCCTCCACTGT.

The CDR3 loop reads CATSDPLSQETQYF. For the CDR3, the DNA is TGTGCCACCAGTGACCCCCTCAGCCAAGAGACCCAGTACTTC. The chain joins TRBV24-1 to TRBJ2-5; D ambiguous. V shed 4 bases and J shed 1 base, with 9 bases lying between them. The CDR3 totals 14 residues. The V gene's germline CDR1 is KGHDR and CDR2 SFDVKD.

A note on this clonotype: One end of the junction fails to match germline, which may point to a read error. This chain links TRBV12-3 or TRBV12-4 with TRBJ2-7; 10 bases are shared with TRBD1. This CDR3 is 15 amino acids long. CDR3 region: CTSSSRGQGSYEQYF. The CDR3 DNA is TGTACCAGCAGTTCCCGGGGACAGGGGAGTTACGAGCAGTACTTC.

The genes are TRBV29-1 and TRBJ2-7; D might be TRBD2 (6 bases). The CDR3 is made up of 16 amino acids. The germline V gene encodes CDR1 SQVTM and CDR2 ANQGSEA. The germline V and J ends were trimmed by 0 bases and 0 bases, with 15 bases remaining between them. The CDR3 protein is CSVEDRSSGYSYEQYF. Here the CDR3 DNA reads TGCAGCGTTGAAGATCGATCGAGCGGGTACTCCTACGAGCAGTACTTC.